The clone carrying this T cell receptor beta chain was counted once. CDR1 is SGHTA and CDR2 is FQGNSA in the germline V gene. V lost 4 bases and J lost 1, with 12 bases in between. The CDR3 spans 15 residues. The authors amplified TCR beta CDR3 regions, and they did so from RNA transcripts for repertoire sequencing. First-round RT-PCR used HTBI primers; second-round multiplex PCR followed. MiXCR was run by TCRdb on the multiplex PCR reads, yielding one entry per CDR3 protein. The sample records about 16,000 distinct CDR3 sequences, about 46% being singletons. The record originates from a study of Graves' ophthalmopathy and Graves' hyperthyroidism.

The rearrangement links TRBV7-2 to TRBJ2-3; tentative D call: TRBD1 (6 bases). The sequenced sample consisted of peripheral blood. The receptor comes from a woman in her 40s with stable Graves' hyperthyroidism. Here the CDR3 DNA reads TGTGCCAGCAGCTCCGACAGGTTGGGCACAGATACGCAGTATTTT. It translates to CASSSDRLGTDTQYF.